Below, 23 T cell receptor beta chains from the same sample are listed, as sequenced in a study of CD8 T cells in Susac syndrome. The RNA, roughly 0.45 to 1 ug, was put through reverse transcription using random hexamers. TCRdb reprocessed the immunoSEQ multiplex PCR reads with MiXCR, giving one entry per CDR3 protein. The table records about 140,000 distinct CDR3 sequences, over 90% of them present only once. The sequenced material came from CD8+ T cells from PBMCs. The receptor source for this set is a human donor with Susac syndrome.

This clonotype was found a few times. The chain is built from TRBV7-9 and TRBJ1-1; D gene ambiguous. V was pared by 0 bases and J by 8 bases, with 7 bases between. CDR3 length: 12 residues. Germline CDR1 is SEHNR and CDR2 is FQNEAQ (reference sequence). The CDR3 sequence is CASSLAGREAFF. In nucleotides, the CDR3 is TGTGCCAGCAGCTTAGCAGGCAGAGAAGCTTTCTTT.

The chain is built from TRBV5-8 and TRBJ2-7, with 16 bases lining up with TRBD2. Germline CDR1 and CDR2: SGHTS and YDEGEE. The CDR3 has 19 amino acids. The junction had 13 bases not matched to a gene; V was cut back by 2 bases and J by 5 bases. CDR3 loop: CASSFERPGLAGGDHEQYF. The CDR3 DNA follows: TGTGCCAGCAGCTTCGAGCGACCGGGACTAGCGGGAGGGGACCACGAGCAGTACTTC.

The CDR3 DNA follows: TGTGCCAGCAGCTTGACGGCGGGAGGGCCGAGCTCCTACAATGAGCAGTTCTTC. It encodes CASSLTAGGPSSYNEQFF. The rearrangement joins TRBV5-6 to TRBJ2-1; 9 nucleotides match TRBD2. Germline CDR1 reads SGHDT; CDR2 reads YYEEEE. After removal of 1 base from V and 0 bases from J, the junction contained 8 bases not matched to a gene. The CDR3 extends over 18 amino acids.

This chain joins TRBV27 and TRBJ2-5, with 16 bases matching TRBD2. Germline-derived CDR1 and CDR2 are MNHEY and SMNVEV (reference sequence). This CDR3 region has 18 residues. Trimming removed 4 bases from V and 5 bases from J; junction bases left unmatched: 10. The CDR3 DNA sequence: TGTGCCAGCAGTTGGGGACTAGCGGGAGGGCCTGTGATTGAGACCCAGTACTTC. Translation: CASSWGLAGGPVIETQYF.

The chain links TRBV15 to TRBJ2-3; a possible D gene is TRBD2 (5 bases). This CDR3 has 11 residues. Germline V gives CDR1 LNHNV, CDR2 YYDKDF (reference sequence). V was clipped by 3 bases and J by 7 bases, with 5 bases between them. CDR3: CATSRTNTQYF. CDR3 coding DNA: TGTGCCACCAGCAGGACTAATACGCAGTATTTT.

The chain is built from TRBV5-1 and TRBJ2-1, with no clear D. V lost 4 bases to trimming and J lost 7 bases, with 12 bases between them. Germline loops: CDR1 SGHRS, CDR2 YFSETQ. This CDR3 is built from 13 residues. The CDR3 loop reads CASSPSLGNEQFF. In nucleotides, the CDR3 is TGCGCCAGCAGCCCCAGCCTTGGGAATGAGCAGTTCTTC.

The rearrangement links TRBV4-1 to TRBJ2-1, with 8 bases identical to TRBD1. V dropped 4 bases and J dropped 3; count of bases not matched to a gene: 5. Germline CDR1 is MGHRA and CDR2 is YSYEKL. This CDR3 is 15 amino acids long. This chain's CDR3 is CASSPRDRLYNEQFF. CDR3 in DNA: TGCGCCAGCAGCCCTCGGGACAGGCTCTACAATGAGCAGTTCTTC.

The gene calls are TRBV28 and TRBJ2-7; D may be TRBD1 or TRBD2 (5 bases each). V lost 4 bases and J lost 4, with 17 bases in between. The germline V gene encodes CDR1 MDHEN and CDR2 SYDVKM. This CDR3 comprises 15 residues. CDR3 amino acids: CASSSRGGSGYEQYF. CDR3 nucleotides: TGTGCCAGCAGTTCAAGGGGCGGGTCGGGTTACGAGCAGTACTTC.

The rearrangement links TRBV6-5 to TRBJ1-1; D not certain. Deletions cut 0 bases from V and 2 bases from J, with 7 bases between. Germline V gene sequence: CDR1 MNHEY, CDR2 SVGAGI. CDR3 size: 14 residues. The CDR3 region is CASSYSTENTEAFF. The CDR3 DNA reads as TGTGCCAGCAGTTACTCAACGGAAAACACTGAAGCTTTCTTT.

The rearrangement links TRBV11-2 to TRBJ2-5, with no clear D. The CDR3 extends over 13 amino acids. Trimming removed 1 base from V and 5 bases from J, with 8 bases in between. The V gene's germline CDR1 is SGHAT and CDR2 FQNNGV. The CDR3 nucleotides read TGTGCCAGCAGCTTAGCATACTGGGAGACCCAGTACTTC. It specifies CASSLAYWETQYF.

The V and J genes are TRBV3-1 and TRBJ2-7; no clear D gene. CDR1 and CDR2 from the germline V gene are LGHDT and YNNKEL (reference sequence). The CDR3 runs to 15 residues. V lost 0 bases to trimming and J lost 4 bases, with 13 bases between them. CDR3 DNA sequence: TGTGCCAGCAGCCAAGAATACGTCGGGTTTTACGAGCAGTACTTC. It encodes CASSQEYVGFYEQYF.

The CDR3 is CASSLAGLAYEQYF. DNA for the CDR3: TGCGCCAGCAGCTTGGCGGGACTAGCCTACGAGCAGTACTTC. The chain is built from TRBV5-1 and TRBJ2-7, with TRBD2 matching over 8 bases. This CDR3 contains 14 residues. V dropped 0 bases and J dropped 2; count of bases not matched to a gene: 1. CDR1 is SGHRS and CDR2 is YFSETQ in the germline V gene.

This clonotype has just one count. The chain has TRBV12-3 or TRBV12-4 and TRBJ1-5; D is undetermined. With 5 bases removed from V and 0 bases from J, the gap between germline ends came to 14 bases. This CDR3 region has 16 residues. CDR3 in DNA: TGTGCCAGCAGTGCGACACAGCTGTATAGCAATCAGCCCCAGCATTTT. It codes for CASSATQLYSNQPQHF.

The chain joins TRBV30 to TRBJ2-7; D uncertain. The germline V gene has CDR1 GTSNPN and CDR2 SVGIG (reference sequence). The CDR3 spans 11 residues. V was pared by 1 base and J by 6 bases, with 7 bases between. The CDR3 DNA sequence: TGTGCCTGGAGTGCGGGTGGCGAGCAGTACTTC. It specifies CAWSAGGEQYF.

The genes are TRBV20-1 and TRBJ2-7; TRBD1 aligns across 9 bases. Trimming took 3 bases from V and 3 from J; bases not matched to a gene: 6. The germline CDR1 and CDR2 sequences are DFQATT and SNEGSKA (reference sequence). The CDR3 length is 14 residues. The CDR3 DNA reads as TGCAGTGCTAGGGGGGACAGGGAATACTACGAGCAGTACTTC. This gives the protein CSARGDREYYEQYF.

CDR3 nucleotide sequence: TGCGCCAGCAGCTTGGACTGGGGCGAGCAGTACTTC. Its protein product is CASSLDWGEQYF. The V gene is TRBV5-1, the J gene TRBJ2-7; D is undetermined. Trimming removed 0 bases at V and 6 bases at J, with 7 bases between. The CDR3 runs to 12 residues. The germline V gene has CDR1 SGHRS and CDR2 YFSETQ. The whole variable domain, remainder taken from reference TRBV5-1 and TRBJ2-7, is KAGVTQTPRYLIKTRGQQVTLSCSPISGHRSVSWYQQTPGQGLQFLFEYFSETQRNKGNFPGRFSGRQFSNSRSEMNVSTLELGDSALYLCASSLDWGEQYFGPGTRLTVT.

The rearrangement joins TRBV11-3 to TRBJ2-3, with TRBD2 as a possible D gene (6 bases). V gave up 4 bases and J gave up 2 bases, with 22 bases separating them. The CDR3 is made up of 18 amino acids. Germline CDR1 reads SGHNT; CDR2 reads YENEEA. As DNA, the CDR3 is TGTGCCAGCAGCTCCCGGCAAGGGACTTCCATTCCCACAGATACGCAGTATTTT. Its protein product is CASSSRQGTSIPTDTQYF.

The chain joins TRBV7-9 to TRBJ2-1; D uncertain. The germline V gene has CDR1 SEHNR and CDR2 FQNEAQ (reference sequence). The CDR3 totals 13 residues. With 1 base removed from V and 8 bases from J, the gap between germline ends came to 9 bases. The CDR3 reads CASSLESQDEQFF. The CDR3 DNA reads TGTGCCAGCAGCTTAGAGAGCCAGGATGAGCAGTTCTTC.

V gene TRBV11-1 combines with J gene TRBJ1-5, with 7 bases lining up with TRBD1. Germline V gene sequence: CDR1 SGHAT, CDR2 FQDESV (reference sequence). V dropped 5 bases and J dropped 2; count of bases not matched to a gene: 6. The CDR3 totals 15 residues. The CDR3 loop is CASSLPRGGNQPQHF. The DNA of the CDR3 is TGTGCCAGCAGCCTCCCCAGGGGGGGCAATCAGCCCCAGCATTTT.

The chain has TRBV7-3 and TRBJ2-1; tentatively, D is TRBD2 (5 bases). Germline loops: CDR1 SGHTA, CDR2 FQGTGA. V lost 3 bases, J lost 10 bases, and 10 bases lay in between. The CDR3 length is 12 residues. The DNA of the CDR3 is TGTGCCAGCAGCTTGGACTTACGGGAGCAGTTCTTC. Its translation is CASSLDLREQFF.

The rearrangement links TRBV29-1 to TRBJ1-1; D is unclear. CDR3 length equals 11 residues. Trimming removed 3 bases from V and 10 bases from J, with 12 bases in between. Germline CDR1 reads SQVTM; CDR2 reads ANQGSEA. The CDR3 coding sequence is TGCAGCGTTGATCCGGAAAAGGGAGCTTTCTTT. Translating it yields CSVDPEKGAFF.

The chain links TRBV27 to TRBJ2-7, with D possibly matching TRBD2 (6 bases). V was clipped by 3 bases and J by 4 bases, with 19 bases between them. The CDR3 totals 16 residues. Germline CDR1 reads MNHEY; CDR2 reads SMNVEV (reference sequence). The CDR3 region is CASSFGGPRVRYEQYF. The CDR3 coding sequence is TGTGCCAGCAGTTTCGGAGGGCCTAGAGTAAGGTACGAGCAGTACTTC.

The chain joins TRBV27 to TRBJ2-2; D may be TRBD1 (7 bases). Germline V CDR1 and CDR2: MNHEY, SMNVEV (reference sequence). Trimming took 3 bases from V and 6 from J, leaving 11 bases between them. This CDR3 has 14 amino acids. CDR3 region: CASSLAGGPGELFF. CDR3 nucleotides: TGTGCCAGCAGTTTGGCAGGGGGGCCCGGGGAGCTGTTTTTT.